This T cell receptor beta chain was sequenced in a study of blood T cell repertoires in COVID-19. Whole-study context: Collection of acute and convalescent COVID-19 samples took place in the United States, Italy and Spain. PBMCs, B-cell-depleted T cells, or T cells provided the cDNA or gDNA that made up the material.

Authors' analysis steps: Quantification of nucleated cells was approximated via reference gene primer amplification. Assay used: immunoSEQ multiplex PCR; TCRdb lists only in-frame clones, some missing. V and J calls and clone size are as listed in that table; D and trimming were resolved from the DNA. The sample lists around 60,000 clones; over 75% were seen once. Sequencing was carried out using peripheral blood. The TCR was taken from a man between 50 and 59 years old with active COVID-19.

The CDR3 region is CASSKKGLAGGPNEQFF. CDR3 coding DNA: TGTGCCAGCAGCAAGAAGGGGCTAGCGGGGGGGCCCAATGAGCAGTTCTTC. The chain links TRBV14 to TRBJ2-1; TRBD2 agrees at 12 bases. Unmatched junction bases numbered 11, after V lost 5 bases and J lost 6 bases. The CDR3 has 17 amino acids. The V gene's germline CDR1 is SGHDN and CDR2 FVKESK.